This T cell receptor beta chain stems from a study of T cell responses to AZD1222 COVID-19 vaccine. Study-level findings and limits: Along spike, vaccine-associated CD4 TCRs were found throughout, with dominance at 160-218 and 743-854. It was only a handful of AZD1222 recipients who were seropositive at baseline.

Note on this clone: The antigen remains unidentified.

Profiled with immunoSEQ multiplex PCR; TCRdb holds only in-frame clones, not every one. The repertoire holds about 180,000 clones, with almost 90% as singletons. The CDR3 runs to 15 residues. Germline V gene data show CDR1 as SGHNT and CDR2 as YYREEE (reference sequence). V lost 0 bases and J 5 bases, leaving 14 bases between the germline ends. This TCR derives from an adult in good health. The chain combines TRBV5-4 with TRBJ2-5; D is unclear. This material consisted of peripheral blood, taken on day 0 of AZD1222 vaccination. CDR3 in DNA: TGTGCCAGCAGCTTGGCCGGGCCACCCGGTGAGACCCAGTACTTC. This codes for CASSLAGPPGETQYF.